This T cell receptor (beta chain) was found in a study of blood T cell repertoires in COVID-19. As for the study in general: PBMCs, B-cell-depleted T cells, or T cells provided the cDNA or gDNA that made up the material.

V lost 6 bases to trimming and J lost 6 bases, with 11 bases between them. CDR1 is LNHDA, CDR2 SQIVND, per germline (reference sequence). The CDR3 length is 13 residues. Measured with immunoSEQ multiplex PCR; TCRdb has only the in-frame clones, and not every one. The sample has roughly 52,000 clones; 88% are singletons. The chain has TRBV19 and TRBJ2-2, with a tentative D call TRBD2 (6 bases). The material sequenced was peripheral blood. This clonotype originated in a man aged 60-69 years with active COVID-19. The CDR3 spells CASSPDYAGELFF. As DNA, the CDR3 is TGTGCCAGTAGCCCGGACTATGCCGGGGAGCTGTTTTTT.